This is a list of T cell receptor beta chains from one sample in a study of identical twins. Via MiXCR, TCRdb re-called the 5' RACE reads, giving one row per CDR3 protein. The sample includes 470,000 or so distinct CDR3 sequences, roughly 26% seen only once; the top ten take just under 3%. These data also featured in a second study, about T cells expressing NK-cell markers.

Sequencing was performed on CD4+ T cells sorted from blood. These receptor sequences come from a woman younger than 30 in good health. The CDR3 runs from the conserved cysteine through the conserved F or W. The order of the fields is V gene, D gene, CDR3 protein. A D gene is named only where the DNA matches it firmly.

V: TRBV23-1; D: NA; CDR3: CASRWGPPTSWPQHF
V: TRBV12-3/TRBV12-4; D: NA; CDR3: CASGPNGAGIYEQYF
V: TRBV29-1; D: TRBD1; CDR3: CSVWPGGFEAFF
V: TRBV20-1; D: NA; CDR3: CSAQIWETQYF
V: TRBV5-4; D: NA; CDR3: CASSLDLSGANVLTF
V: TRBV12-3/TRBV12-4; D: TRBD1; CDR3: CASRGQVYEQYF
V: TRBV12-3/TRBV12-4; D: TRBD2; CDR3: CASSFAASGAYEQYF
V: TRBV12-3/TRBV12-4; D: TRBD2; CDR3: CASSSSGRGVETQYF
V: TRBV24-1; D: NA; CDR3: CATSGRSNPYEQYF
V: TRBV6-2/TRBV6-3; D: NA; CDR3: CASTPEQGSFAAIDGYTF
V: TRBV7-8; D: NA; CDR3: CASSLASGEEQYF
V: TRBV29-1; D: NA; CDR3: CSVGAGTDTQYF
V: TRBV5-1; D: NA; CDR3: CASSFSPNNEQFF
V: TRBV10-1; D: NA; CDR3: CASTSRGRGADTQYF
V: TRBV20-1; D: TRBD1; CDR3: CSARAGQGIYNEQFF
V: TRBV5-8; D: NA; CDR3: CASSYQGYEQYF